Each of the 8 T cell receptor beta chains below was sequenced from the same sample in a study of T cell responses to AZD1222 COVID-19 vaccine. Using immunoSEQ multiplex PCR, the repertoire was profiled, and TCRdb retains in-frame clones only, with some absent. In the table there are approximately 120,000 clones, about nine tenths of which are singletons. This material consisted of peripheral blood, taken on day 0 of AZD1222 vaccination. The receptors derive from an adult in good health.

The rearrangement joins TRBV9 to TRBJ2-2; 7 nucleotides line up with TRBD1. V lost 0 bases and J lost 3; bases outside the gene matches: 2. Germline CDR1 SGDLS, CDR2 YYNGEE. There are 15 residues in the CDR3. The CDR3 here is CASSVDGTDTGELFF. The CDR3 nucleotides read TGTGCCAGCAGCGTAGATGGGACAGACACCGGGGAGCTGTTTTTT.

A few counts support this clone. The V and J genes are TRBV7-9 and TRBJ1-3; TRBD1 matches at 10 bases. V lost 2 bases to trimming and J lost 3 bases; unmatched junction nucleotides: 4. Germline loops: CDR1 SEHNR, CDR2 FQNEAQ (reference sequence). This CDR3 contains 16 residues. The CDR3 DNA reads as TGTGCCAGCAGCTTAAAGGACAGGGGGGTTGGAAACACCATATATTTT. It translates to CASSLKDRGVGNTIYF.

The chain carries TRBV9 and TRBJ1-2; tentative D call: TRBD1 (5 bases). The CDR3 has 16 amino acids. V lost 1 base and J lost 3, with 16 bases in between. Germline V gene data show CDR1 as SGDLS and CDR2 as YYNGEE. The CDR3 loop reads CASSVPEVGVDYGYTF. CDR3 coding DNA: TGTGCCAGCAGCGTACCGGAGGTGGGGGTAGACTATGGCTACACCTTC.

The CDR3 sequence: CASSPVAQETQYF. The CDR3 region has the DNA TGTGCCAGCTCACCGGTCGCCCAAGAGACCCAGTACTTC. The genes are TRBV18 and TRBJ2-5, with unresolved D. The CDR3 has 13 amino acids. V was cut by 3 bases and J by 1 base, with 6 bases left in between. The V gene's germline CDR1 is KGHSH and CDR2 LQKENI.

The chain couples TRBV10-3 to TRBJ1-2, with TRBD1 matching 10 bases. V trimming: 6 bases; J trimming: 11 bases; junction bases outside the gene matches: 12. The CDR3 runs 14 residues. Looked up from germline, CDR1 is ENHRY and CDR2 is SYGVKD. The CDR3 loop reads CAIRPTPGQGLYTF. CDR3 bases: TGTGCCATCAGGCCAACTCCGGGACAGGGGCTTTACACCTTC.

The rearrangement joins TRBV5-1 to TRBJ2-5; 7 nucleotides match TRBD1. Trimming removed 3 bases from V and 1 base from J; junction bases left unmatched: 6. From germline, CDR1 is SGHRS and CDR2 YFSETQ. The CDR3 is 15 amino acids. CDR3 protein: CASSSLGQSQETQYF. CDR3 coding DNA: TGCGCCAGCAGCTCTTTGGGACAGTCCCAAGAGACCCAGTACTTC. The complete variable domain, with remaining parts taken from reference TRBV5-1 and TRBJ2-5, reads KAGVTQTPRYLIKTRGQQVTLSCSPISGHRSVSWYQQTPGQGLQFLFEYFSETQRNKGNFPGRFSGRQFSNSRSEMNVSTLELGDSALYLCASSSLGQSQETQYFGPGTRLLVL.

The chain recombines TRBV7-9 with TRBJ1-5, with D perhaps matching TRBD1 (5 bases). V lost 2 bases, J lost 4 bases, and 18 bases lay in between. This CDR3 has 17 residues. The germline V gene has CDR1 SEHNR and CDR2 FQNEAQ (reference sequence). CDR3 amino acids: CASSLPFRDGTNQPQHF. DNA for the CDR3: TGTGCCAGCAGCTTACCTTTTCGGGACGGAACAAATCAGCCCCAGCATTTT.

This rearrangement joins TRBV10-3 to TRBJ2-3; D uncertain. V lost 0 bases and J lost 0, with 4 bases in between. The CDR3 has 14 amino acids. Germline V gives CDR1 ENHRY, CDR2 SYGVKD. CDR3 region: CAISESTSTDTQYF. DNA of the CDR3: TGTGCCATCAGTGAGTCGACCAGCACAGATACGCAGTATTTT.